This T cell receptor (beta chain) was sequenced for a study of shared clonotypes between healthy human individuals. Clones were sequenced by immunoSEQ multiplex PCR, and TCRdb holds only the in-frame ones, with some missing. The repertoire holds 2 million to 2.5 million clones, approximately 93% seen once, with under 0.45% in the top ten. This clonotype originated in a man between 18 and 29 years old in good health. Some clones in this sample may be carry-over from other donors' samples. Sequencing input: naive CD4+ T cells from PBMCs. Subset of the sample: CD45RA+ positively selected.

The CDR3: CASSRTGTMADEQYF. The CDR3 DNA sequence: TGTGCCAGCAGCCGAACTGGGACAATGGCTGACGAGCAGTACTTC. The chain employs TRBV21-1 and TRBJ2-7; no DNA check was done on the table's D call, TRBD1. TRBV21-1 is an annotated pseudogene. The CDR3 runs to 15 residues.